This T cell receptor (beta chain) is drawn from a study of Ad26.COV2.S vaccination and SARS-CoV-2 variants. Study results and limitations: The placebo group had lower spike-specific TCR breadth than the vaccine recipients did.

The ends were cut back, 0 bases at V and 7 bases at J, with 25 bases in the middle. The CDR3 consists of 20 residues. Looked up from germline, CDR1 is MNHEY and CDR2 is SVGEGT. This clone was observed once. Antigen specificity is unknown. Treatment meaning: around 19 received Ad26.COV2.S at low or high dose, single or two shots; 5 received placebo; per-sample allocation not given. Repertoires come from day 63 after the first vaccine or placebo injection. Assay used: immunoSEQ multiplex PCR; TCRdb lists only in-frame clones, some missing. Altogether some 410,000 clones are present, about 90% being singletons, with the ten largest covering around 1.7%.

Specimen: peripheral blood, collected in a trial of Ad26.COV2.S vaccine versus placebo. The genes are TRBV6-2 or TRBV6-3 and TRBJ1-6; the D gene is possibly TRBD1 (5 bases). The TCR sequence derives from a person between 18 and 65 years old who received the Ad26.COV2.S COVID-19 vaccine or a placebo. Written as DNA, the CDR3 is TGTGCCAGCAGTTACTCGAGTACGGCCGCCAAGGGGCTTCGAAATTCACCCCTCCACTTT. It codes for CASSYSSTAAKGLRNSPLHF.